Listed below are T cell receptor beta chains from one sample, sequenced in a study of neoadjuvant anti-PD-1 for oral cavity cancer. Method: immunoSEQ multiplex PCR; TCRdb's copy keeps in-frame clones and lacks some. The sample yields thousands of clones, under 85% seen once. This sample comprised PBMCs, obtained after nivolumab (anti-PD-1) treatment. All receptors come from a person aged 40 to 85 with oral cavity squamous cell carcinoma. Each CDR3 is given with its conserved first and last residue. A D gene is named only where the DNA matches it firmly. Clone size appears in some rows only: once, few, many, or a class for an expanded clone.

J gene: TRBJ1-1
V gene: TRBV7-9
D gene: .
CDR3 length: 14
clone size: .
CDR3 protein: CASSLEGTATEAFF
CDR3 DNA: TGTGCCAGCAGCTTAGAGGGTACCGCCACTGAAGCTTTCTTT

J gene: TRBJ1-2
V gene: TRBV20-1
D gene: .
CDR3 length: 8
clone size: .
CDR3 protein: CSEDGYTF
CDR3 DNA: TGCAGTGAGGACGGCTACACCTTC

J gene: TRBJ1-2
V gene: TRBV7-2
D gene: .
CDR3 length: 13
clone size: few
CDR3 protein: CASSLGGNYGYTF
CDR3 DNA: TGTGCCAGCAGCTTAGGGGGTAACTATGGCTACACCTTC

J gene: TRBJ2-4
V gene: TRBV10-1
D gene: .
CDR3 length: 16
clone size: .
CDR3 protein: CASSDPGERAKNIQYF
CDR3 DNA: TGCGCCAGCAGTGATCCAGGGGAACGAGCCAAAAACATTCAGTACTTC

J gene: TRBJ2-1
V gene: TRBV29-1
D gene: TRBD1
CDR3 length: 16
clone size: once
CDR3 protein: CSVTQPGTGYYNEQFF
CDR3 DNA: TGCAGCGTTACCCAACCCGGGACAGGGTACTACAATGAGCAGTTCTTC

J gene: TRBJ2-3
V gene: TRBV2
D gene: .
CDR3 length: 15
clone size: .
CDR3 protein: CATDTGYGGTDTQYF
CDR3 DNA: TGTGCCACCGACACAGGGTACGGGGGCACAGATACGCAGTATTTT

J gene: TRBJ2-5
V gene: TRBV27
D gene: TRBD1
CDR3 length: 14
clone size: .
CDR3 protein: CASSSGQGSETQYF
CDR3 DNA: TGTGCCAGCAGTTCCGGACAGGGTAGCGAGACCCAGTACTTC

J gene: TRBJ2-2
V gene: TRBV11-3
D gene: TRBD2
CDR3 length: 15
clone size: .
CDR3 protein: CASSLGTIRTGELFF
CDR3 DNA: TGTGCCAGCAGCTTGGGGACTATACGCACCGGGGAGCTGTTTTTT

J gene: TRBJ2-1
V gene: TRBV29-1
D gene: .
CDR3 length: 13
clone size: .
CDR3 protein: CSVDPQLGNEQFF
CDR3 DNA: TGCAGCGTTGATCCCCAACTAGGCAATGAGCAGTTCTTC

J gene: TRBJ1-1
V gene: TRBV2
D gene: .
CDR3 length: 15
clone size: .
CDR3 protein: CASSEALNRVTEAFF
CDR3 DNA: TGTGCCAGCAGTGAAGCGCTGAACAGGGTCACTGAAGCTTTCTTT

J gene: TRBJ2-2
V gene: TRBV2
D gene: .
CDR3 length: 14
clone size: .
CDR3 protein: CASRRGRDTGELFF
CDR3 DNA: TGTGCCAGCCGGCGGGGACGGGACACCGGGGAGCTGTTTTTT

J gene: TRBJ2-7
V gene: TRBV28
D gene: .
CDR3 length: 13
clone size: .
CDR3 protein: CASSFLQLYEQYF
CDR3 DNA: TGTGCCAGCAGTTTCTTACAGCTCTACGAGCAGTACTTC

J gene: TRBJ2-5
V gene: TRBV9
D gene: TRBD2
CDR3 length: 15
clone size: .
CDR3 protein: CASSVGLAGGETQYF
CDR3 DNA: TGTGCCAGCAGCGTGGGACTAGCGGGAGGGGAGACCCAGTACTTC

J gene: TRBJ1-6
V gene: TRBV7-3
D gene: .
CDR3 length: 15
clone size: .
CDR3 protein: CASSLEGDPNSPLHF
CDR3 DNA: TGTGCCAGCAGCTTAGAAGGAGATCCAAATTCACCCCTCCACTTT

J gene: TRBJ1-1
V gene: TRBV5-6
D gene: .
CDR3 length: 14
clone size: .
CDR3 protein: CASSLKVQTLEAFF
CDR3 DNA: TGTGCCAGCAGCTTAAAGGTACAGACCCTAGAAGCTTTCTTT

J gene: TRBJ2-2
V gene: TRBV30
D gene: TRBD1
CDR3 length: 16
clone size: .
CDR3 protein: CAWRDLDRVVTGELFF
CDR3 DNA: TGTGCCTGGAGGGATCTTGACAGGGTCGTCACCGGGGAGCTGTTTTTT

J gene: TRBJ2-7
V gene: TRBV5-5
D gene: .
CDR3 length: 16
clone size: .
CDR3 protein: CASSVAGTGSSYEQYF
CDR3 DNA: TGTGCCAGCAGCGTAGCCGGGACGGGAAGCTCCTACGAGCAGTACTTC

J gene: TRBJ2-7
V gene: TRBV28
D gene: .
CDR3 length: 12
clone size: .
CDR3 protein: CASSLKVYEQYF
CDR3 DNA: TGTGCCAGCAGTTTAAAGGTCTACGAGCAGTACTTC

J gene: TRBJ1-2
V gene: TRBV28
D gene: TRBD1
CDR3 length: 15
clone size: .
CDR3 protein: CASSPRGQINYGYTF
CDR3 DNA: TGTGCCAGCAGCCCCAGGGGGCAAATAAACTATGGCTACACCTTC

J gene: TRBJ1-4
V gene: TRBV5-1
D gene: .
CDR3 length: 13
clone size: .
CDR3 protein: CASSLSGHEKLFF
CDR3 DNA: TGCGCCAGCAGCCTATCAGGGCACGAAAAACTGTTTTTT

J gene: TRBJ1-1
V gene: TRBV4-2
D gene: .
CDR3 length: 16
clone size: .
CDR3 protein: CASSQVRGSGLTEAFF
CDR3 DNA: TGTGCCAGCAGCCAAGTACGAGGGAGCGGACTCACTGAAGCTTTCTTT